This T cell receptor beta chain was captured by sequencing in a study of CD8+CD57+ T cells in acquired aplastic anemia. About the study: DNA recovered from sorted CD4+ and CD8+ cells had a mean of approximately 3 ug.

Patients selected for sequencing had displayed CD8+CD57+ cell expansion by flow cytometry. It was genomic DNA that served as the template for profiling TCR beta VDJ and CDR3. TCRdb re-called the reads through MiXCR, storing one row per CDR3 protein. The profile shows some 200,000 distinct CDR3 sequences, roughly 53% of them singletons. The clonotype was recovered from a human donor with aplastic anemia. The specimen was sorted CD4+, CD8+, or CD8+CD57+ T cells (not recorded which) from PBMCs.

The CDR3 here is CASSPTGQGVEQYF. DNA for the CDR3: TGTGCCAGCAGCCCCACGGGACAGGGGGTCGAGCAGTACTTC. J is TRBJ2-7 and V is TRBV7-3; 11 bases line up with TRBD1. CDR1 and CDR2 from the germline V gene are SGHTA and FQGTGA. J lost 6 bases, V lost 5 bases, and 6 bases had no gene match. The CDR3 loop spans 14 amino acids.